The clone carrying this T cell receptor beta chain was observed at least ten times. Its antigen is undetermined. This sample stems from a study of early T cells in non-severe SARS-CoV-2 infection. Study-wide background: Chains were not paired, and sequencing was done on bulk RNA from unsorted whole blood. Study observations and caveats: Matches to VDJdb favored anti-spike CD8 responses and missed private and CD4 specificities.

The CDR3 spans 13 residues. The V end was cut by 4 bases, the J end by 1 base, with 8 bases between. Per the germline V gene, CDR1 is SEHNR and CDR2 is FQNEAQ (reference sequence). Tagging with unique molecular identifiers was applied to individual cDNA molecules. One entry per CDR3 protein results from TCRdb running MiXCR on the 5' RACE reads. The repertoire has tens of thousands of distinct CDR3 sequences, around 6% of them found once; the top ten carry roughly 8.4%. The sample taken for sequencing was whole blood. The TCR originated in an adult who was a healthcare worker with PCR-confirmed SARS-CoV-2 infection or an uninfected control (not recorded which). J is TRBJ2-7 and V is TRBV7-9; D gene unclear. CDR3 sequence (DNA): TGTGCCAGCAGCTCTACAAGATCCTACGAGCAGTACTTC. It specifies CASSSTRSYEQYF.